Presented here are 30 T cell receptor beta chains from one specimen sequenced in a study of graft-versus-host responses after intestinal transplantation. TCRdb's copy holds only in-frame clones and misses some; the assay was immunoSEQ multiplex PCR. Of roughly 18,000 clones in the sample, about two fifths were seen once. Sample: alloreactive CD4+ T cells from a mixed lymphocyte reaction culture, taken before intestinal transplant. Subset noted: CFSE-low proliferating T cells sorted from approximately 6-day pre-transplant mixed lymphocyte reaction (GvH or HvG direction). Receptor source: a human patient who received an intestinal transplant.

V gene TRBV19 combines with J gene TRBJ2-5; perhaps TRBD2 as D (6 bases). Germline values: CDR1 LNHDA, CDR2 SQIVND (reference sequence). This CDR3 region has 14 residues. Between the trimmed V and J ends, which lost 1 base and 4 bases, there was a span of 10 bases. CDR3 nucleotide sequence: TGTGCCAGTAGTATAGTCGGAGGGCGAGAGACCCAGTACTTC. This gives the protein CASSIVGGRETQYF.

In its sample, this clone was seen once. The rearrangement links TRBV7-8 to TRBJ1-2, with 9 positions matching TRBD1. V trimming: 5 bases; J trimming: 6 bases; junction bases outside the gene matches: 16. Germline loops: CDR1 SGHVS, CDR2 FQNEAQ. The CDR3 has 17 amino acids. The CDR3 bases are TGTGCCAGCAGCACACTCGCCGGGACAGGGCGAGGGGATGGCTACACCTTC. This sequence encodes CASSTLAGTGRGDGYTF.

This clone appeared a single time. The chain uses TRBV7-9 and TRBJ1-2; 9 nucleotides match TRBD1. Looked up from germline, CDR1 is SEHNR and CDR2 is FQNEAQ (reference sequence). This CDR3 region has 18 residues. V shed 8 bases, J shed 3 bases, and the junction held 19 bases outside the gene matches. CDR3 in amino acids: CASLHPMTGGQTDYGYTF. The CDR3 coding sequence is TGTGCCAGCCTCCATCCTATGACAGGGGGGCAGACAGACTATGGCTACACCTTC. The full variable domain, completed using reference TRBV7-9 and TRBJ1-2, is DTGVSQNPRHKITKRGQNVTFRCDPISEHNRLYWYRQTLGQGPEFLTYFQNEAQLEKSRLLSDRFSAERPKGSFSTLEIQRTEQGDSAMYLCASLHPMTGGQTDYGYTFGSGTRLTVV.

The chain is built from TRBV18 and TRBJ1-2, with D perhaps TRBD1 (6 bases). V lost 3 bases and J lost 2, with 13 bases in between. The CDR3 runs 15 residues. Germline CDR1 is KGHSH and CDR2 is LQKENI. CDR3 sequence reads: CASSPRAGANYGYTF. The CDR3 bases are TGTGCCAGCTCACCTCGGGCAGGGGCAAACTATGGCTACACCTTC.

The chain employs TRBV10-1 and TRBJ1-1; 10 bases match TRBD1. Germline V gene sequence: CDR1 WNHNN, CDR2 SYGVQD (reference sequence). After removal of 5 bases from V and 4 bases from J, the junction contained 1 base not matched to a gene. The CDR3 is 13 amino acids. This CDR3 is CASSWDRGTEAFF. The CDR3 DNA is TGCGCCAGCAGTTGGGACAGGGGCACTGAAGCTTTCTTT.

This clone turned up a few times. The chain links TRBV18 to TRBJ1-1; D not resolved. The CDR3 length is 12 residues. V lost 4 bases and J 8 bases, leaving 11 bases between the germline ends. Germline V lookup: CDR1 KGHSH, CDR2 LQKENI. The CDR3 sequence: CASSRLTQEAFF. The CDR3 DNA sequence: TGTGCCAGCTCACGTCTGACCCAAGAAGCTTTCTTT.

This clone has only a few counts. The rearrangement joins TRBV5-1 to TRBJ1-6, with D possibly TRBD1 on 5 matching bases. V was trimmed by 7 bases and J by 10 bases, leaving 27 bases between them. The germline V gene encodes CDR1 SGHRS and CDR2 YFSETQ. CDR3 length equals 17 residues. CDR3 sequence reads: CASQLGEGNEEGSPLHF. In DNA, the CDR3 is TGCGCCAGCCAACTCGGGGAGGGGAACGAGGAAGGATCACCCCTCCACTTT.

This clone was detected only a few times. In DNA, the CDR3 is TGTGCCAGCAGCCTCTCTGGAAACACCATATATTTT. It encodes CASSLSGNTIYF. The rearrangement links TRBV7-6 to TRBJ1-3; D remains ambiguous. The germline V gene has CDR1 SGHVS and CDR2 FNYEAQ. Trimming stripped 5 bases from V and 0 bases from J, with 2 bases between. The length of the CDR3 is 12 residues.

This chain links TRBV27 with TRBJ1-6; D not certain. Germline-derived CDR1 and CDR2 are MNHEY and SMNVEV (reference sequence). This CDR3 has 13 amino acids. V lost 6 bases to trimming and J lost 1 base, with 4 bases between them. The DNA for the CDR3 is TGTGCCAGCAGGGCGTCCTATAATTCACCCCTCCACTTT. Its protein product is CASRASYNSPLHF.

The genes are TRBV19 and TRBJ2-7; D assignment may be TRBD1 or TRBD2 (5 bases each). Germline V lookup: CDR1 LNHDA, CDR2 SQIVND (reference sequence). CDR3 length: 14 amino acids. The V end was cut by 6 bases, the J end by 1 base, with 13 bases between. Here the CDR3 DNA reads TGTGCCAGTAGGCGGGCAGGGATTTCCTACGAGCAGTACTTC. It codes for CASRRAGISYEQYF. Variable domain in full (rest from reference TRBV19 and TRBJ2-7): DGGITQSPKYLFRKEGQNVTLSCEQNLNHDAMYWYRQDPGQGLRLIYYSQIVNDFQKGDIAEGYSVSREKKESFPLTVTSAQKNPTAFYLCASRRAGISYEQYFGPGTRLTVT.

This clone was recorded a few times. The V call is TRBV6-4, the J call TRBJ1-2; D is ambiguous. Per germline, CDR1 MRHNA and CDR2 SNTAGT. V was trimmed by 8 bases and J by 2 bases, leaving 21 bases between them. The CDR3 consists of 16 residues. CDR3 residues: CASPRGVGLLNYGYTF. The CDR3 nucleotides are TGTGCCAGCCCCCGTGGTGTCGGTCTCTTAAACTATGGCTACACCTTC.

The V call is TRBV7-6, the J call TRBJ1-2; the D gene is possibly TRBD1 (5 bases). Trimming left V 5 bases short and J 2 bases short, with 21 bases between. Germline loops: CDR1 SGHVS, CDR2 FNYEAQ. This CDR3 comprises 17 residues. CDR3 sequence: CASSPSQRGSPNYGYTF. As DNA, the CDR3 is TGTGCCAGCAGCCCTAGCCAACGGGGGTCCCCCAACTATGGCTACACCTTC.

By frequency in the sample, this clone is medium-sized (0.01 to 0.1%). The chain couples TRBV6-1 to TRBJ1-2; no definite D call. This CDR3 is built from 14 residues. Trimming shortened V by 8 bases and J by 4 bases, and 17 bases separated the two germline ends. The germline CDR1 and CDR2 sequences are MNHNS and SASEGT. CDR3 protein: CASSRVASGYGYTF. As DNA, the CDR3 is TGTGCCAGCTCACGGGTGGCTAGCGGCTATGGCTACACCTTC.

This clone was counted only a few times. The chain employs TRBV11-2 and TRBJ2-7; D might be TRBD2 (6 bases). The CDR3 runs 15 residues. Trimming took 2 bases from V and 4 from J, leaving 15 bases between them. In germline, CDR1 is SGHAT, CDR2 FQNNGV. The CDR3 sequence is CASSLMRGGLYEQYF. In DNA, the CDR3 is TGTGCCAGCAGCTTAATGCGGGGTGGACTGTACGAGCAGTACTTC. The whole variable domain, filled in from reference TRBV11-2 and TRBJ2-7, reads EAGVAQSPRYKIIEKRQSVAFWCNPISGHATLYWYQQILGQGPKLLIQFQNNGVVDDSQLPKDRFSAERLKGVDSTLKIQPAKLEDSAVYLCASSLMRGGLYEQYFGPGTRLTVT.

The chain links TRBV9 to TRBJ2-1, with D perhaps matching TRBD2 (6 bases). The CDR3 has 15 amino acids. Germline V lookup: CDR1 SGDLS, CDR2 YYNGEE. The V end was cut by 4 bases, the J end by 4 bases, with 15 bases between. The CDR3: CASSSGGEPYNEQFF. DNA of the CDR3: TGTGCCAGCAGCTCCGGGGGAGAACCATACAATGAGCAGTTCTTC.

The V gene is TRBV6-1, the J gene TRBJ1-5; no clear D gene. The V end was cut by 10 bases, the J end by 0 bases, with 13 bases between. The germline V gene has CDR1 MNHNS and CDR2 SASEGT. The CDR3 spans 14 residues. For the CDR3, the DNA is TGTGCCACATCAAACAGATATAGCAATCAGCCCCAGCATTTT. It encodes CATSNRYSNQPQHF.

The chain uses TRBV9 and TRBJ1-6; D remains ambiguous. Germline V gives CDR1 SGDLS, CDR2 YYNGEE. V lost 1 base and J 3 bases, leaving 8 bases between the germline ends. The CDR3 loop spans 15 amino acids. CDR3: CASSVRFDYNSPLHF. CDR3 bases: TGTGCCAGCAGCGTAAGGTTCGACTATAATTCACCCCTCCACTTT.

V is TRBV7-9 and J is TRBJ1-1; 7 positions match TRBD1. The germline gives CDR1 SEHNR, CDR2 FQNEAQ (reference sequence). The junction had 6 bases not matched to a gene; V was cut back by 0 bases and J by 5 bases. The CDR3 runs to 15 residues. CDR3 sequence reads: CASSLADRRWTEAFF. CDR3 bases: TGTGCCAGCAGCTTAGCGGACAGGAGGTGGACTGAAGCTTTCTTT. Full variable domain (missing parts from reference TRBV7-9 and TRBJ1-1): DTGVSQNPRHKITKRGQNVTFRCDPISEHNRLYWYRQTLGQGPEFLTYFQNEAQLEKSRLLSDRFSAERPKGSFSTLEIQRTEQGDSAMYLCASSLADRRWTEAFFGQGTRLTVV.

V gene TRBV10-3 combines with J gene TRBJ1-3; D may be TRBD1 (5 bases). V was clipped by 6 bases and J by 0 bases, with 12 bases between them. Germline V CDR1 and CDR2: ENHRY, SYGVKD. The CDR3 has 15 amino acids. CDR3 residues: CAIRVGLNSGNTIYF. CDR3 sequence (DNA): TGTGCCATCAGAGTGGGACTGAACTCTGGAAACACCATATATTTT.

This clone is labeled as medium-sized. The CDR3 spells CASSTNHRGNYEQYF. In nucleotides, the CDR3 is TGCGCCAGCAGCACTAATCACAGGGGAAATTACGAGCAGTACTTC. The chain couples TRBV5-1 to TRBJ2-7, with 7 bases identical to TRBD1. The CDR3 consists of 15 residues. J gave up 4 bases and V 4 bases, and 11 bases lay outside the gene matches. Germline CDR1 and CDR2: SGHRS and YFSETQ.

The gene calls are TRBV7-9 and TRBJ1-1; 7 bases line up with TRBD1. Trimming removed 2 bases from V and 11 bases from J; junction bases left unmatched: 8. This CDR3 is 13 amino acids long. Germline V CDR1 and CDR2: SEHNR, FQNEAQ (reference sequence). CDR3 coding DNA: TGTGCCAGCAGCTTAATGGGAGGGGGCTTCGCTTTCTTT. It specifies CASSLMGGGFAFF.

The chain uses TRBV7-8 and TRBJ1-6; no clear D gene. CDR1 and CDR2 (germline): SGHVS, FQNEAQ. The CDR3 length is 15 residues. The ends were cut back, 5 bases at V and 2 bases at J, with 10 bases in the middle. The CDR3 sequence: CASSPSEPYNSPLHF. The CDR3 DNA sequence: TGTGCCAGCAGCCCCAGTGAGCCCTATAATTCACCCCTCCACTTT.

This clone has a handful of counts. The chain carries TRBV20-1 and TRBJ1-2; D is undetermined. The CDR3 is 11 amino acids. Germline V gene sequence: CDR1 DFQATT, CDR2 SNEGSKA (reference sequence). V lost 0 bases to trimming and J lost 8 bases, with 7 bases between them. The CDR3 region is CSARDLYGYTF. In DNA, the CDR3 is TGCAGTGCTAGAGATCTATACGGCTACACCTTC.

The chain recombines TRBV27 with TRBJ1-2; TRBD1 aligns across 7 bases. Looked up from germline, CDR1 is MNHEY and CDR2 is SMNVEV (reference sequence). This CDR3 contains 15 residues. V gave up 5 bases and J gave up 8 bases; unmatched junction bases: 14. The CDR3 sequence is CASSPNRGGRSGYTF. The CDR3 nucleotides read TGTGCCAGCAGTCCGAACAGGGGTGGACGGTCAGGCTACACCTTC.

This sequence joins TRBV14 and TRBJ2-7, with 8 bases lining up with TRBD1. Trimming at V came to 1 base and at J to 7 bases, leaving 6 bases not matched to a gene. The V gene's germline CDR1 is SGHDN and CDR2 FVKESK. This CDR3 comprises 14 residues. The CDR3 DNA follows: TGTGCCAGCAGCCAAGTCAGGGGGCGCGTAGAGCAGTACTTC. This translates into CASSQVRGRVEQYF. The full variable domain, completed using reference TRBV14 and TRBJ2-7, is EAGVTQFPSHSVIEKGQTVTLRCDPISGHDNLYWYRRVMGKEIKFLLHFVKESKQDESGMPNNRFLAERTGGTYSTLKVQPAELEDSGVYFCASSQVRGRVEQYFGPGTRLTVT.

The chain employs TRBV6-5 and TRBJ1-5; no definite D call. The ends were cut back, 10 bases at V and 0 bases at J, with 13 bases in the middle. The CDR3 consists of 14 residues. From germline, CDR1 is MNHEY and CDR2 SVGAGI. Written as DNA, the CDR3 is TGTGCCACATCAAACAGATATAGCAATCAGCCCCAGCATTTT. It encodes CATSNRYSNQPQHF.

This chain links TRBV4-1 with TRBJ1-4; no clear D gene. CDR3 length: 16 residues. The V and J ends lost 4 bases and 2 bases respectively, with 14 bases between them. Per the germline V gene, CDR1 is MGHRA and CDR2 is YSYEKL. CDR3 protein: CASSPGPRVTNEKLFF. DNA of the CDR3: TGCGCCAGCAGCCCCGGCCCTAGGGTCACTAATGAAAAACTGTTTTTT.

The CDR3 coding sequence is TGTGCCAGCAGCCCCCCTAGCGGGGAAGACCAAGAGACCCAGTACTTC. Residues: CASSPPSGEDQETQYF. This rearrangement joins TRBV7-8 to TRBJ2-5; TRBD2 matches 9 bases. J lost 0 bases, V lost 5 bases, and 7 bases had no gene match. Germline CDR1 and CDR2: SGHVS and FQNEAQ. This CDR3 comprises 16 residues.

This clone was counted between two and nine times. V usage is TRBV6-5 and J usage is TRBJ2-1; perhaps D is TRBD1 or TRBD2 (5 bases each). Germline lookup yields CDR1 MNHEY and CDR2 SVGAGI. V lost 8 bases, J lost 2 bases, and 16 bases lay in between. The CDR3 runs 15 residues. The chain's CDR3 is CASSKKGPAYNEQFF. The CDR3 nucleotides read TGTGCCAGCTCCAAAAAGGGACCAGCCTACAATGAGCAGTTCTTC.

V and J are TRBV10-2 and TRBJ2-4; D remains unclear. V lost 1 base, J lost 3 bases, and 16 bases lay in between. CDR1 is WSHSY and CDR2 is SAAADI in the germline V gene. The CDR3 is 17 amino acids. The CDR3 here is CASSEYNRRSNKNIQYF. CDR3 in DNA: TGCGCCAGCAGTGAGTATAACAGAAGGAGTAACAAAAACATTCAGTACTTC.